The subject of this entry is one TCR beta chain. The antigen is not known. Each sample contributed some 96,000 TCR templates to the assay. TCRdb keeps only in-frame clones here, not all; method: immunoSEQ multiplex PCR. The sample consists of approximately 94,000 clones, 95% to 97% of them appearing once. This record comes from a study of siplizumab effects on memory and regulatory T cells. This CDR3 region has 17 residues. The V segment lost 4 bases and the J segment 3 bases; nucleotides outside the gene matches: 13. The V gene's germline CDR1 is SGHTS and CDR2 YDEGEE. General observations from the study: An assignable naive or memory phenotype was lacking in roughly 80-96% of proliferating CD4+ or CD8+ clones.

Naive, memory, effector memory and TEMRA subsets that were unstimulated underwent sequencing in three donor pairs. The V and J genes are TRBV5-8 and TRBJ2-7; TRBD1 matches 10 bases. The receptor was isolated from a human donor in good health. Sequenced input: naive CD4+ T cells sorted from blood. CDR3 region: CASSHQPSGTGVYEQYF. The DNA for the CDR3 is TGTGCCAGCAGCCACCAACCCTCCGGGACAGGGGTCTACGAGCAGTACTTC.